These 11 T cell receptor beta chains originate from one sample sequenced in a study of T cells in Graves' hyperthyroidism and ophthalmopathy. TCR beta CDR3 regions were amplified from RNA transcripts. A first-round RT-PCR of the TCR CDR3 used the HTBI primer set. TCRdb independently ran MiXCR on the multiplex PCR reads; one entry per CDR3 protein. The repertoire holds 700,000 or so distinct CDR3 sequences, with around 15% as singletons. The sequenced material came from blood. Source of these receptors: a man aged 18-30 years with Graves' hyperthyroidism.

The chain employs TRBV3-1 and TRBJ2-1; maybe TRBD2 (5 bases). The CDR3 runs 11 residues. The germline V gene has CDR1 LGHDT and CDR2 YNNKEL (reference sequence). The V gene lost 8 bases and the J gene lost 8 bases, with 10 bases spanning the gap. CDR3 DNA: TGTGCCAGCCGGAGGTCGGATGAGCAGTTCTTC. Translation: CASRRSDEQFF.

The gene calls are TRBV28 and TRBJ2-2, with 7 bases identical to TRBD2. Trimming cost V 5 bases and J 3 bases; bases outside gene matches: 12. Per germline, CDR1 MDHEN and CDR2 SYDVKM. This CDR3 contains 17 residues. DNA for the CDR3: TGTGCCAGCAGTGAGCTTGCGGGAGCGTGGTACACCGGGGAGCTGTTTTTT. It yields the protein CASSELAGAWYTGELFF.

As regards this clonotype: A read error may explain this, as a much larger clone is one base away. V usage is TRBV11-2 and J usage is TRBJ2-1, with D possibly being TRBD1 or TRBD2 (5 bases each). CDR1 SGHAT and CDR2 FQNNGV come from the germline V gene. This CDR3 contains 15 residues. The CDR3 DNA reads TGTGCCAGCAGCTCATGGGGGAGCTCCTACAATGAGCAGCTCTTC. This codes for CASSSWGSSYNEQLF. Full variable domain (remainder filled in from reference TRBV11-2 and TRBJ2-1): EAGVAQSPRYKIIEKRQSVAFWCNPISGHATLYWYQQILGQGPKLLIQFQNNGVVDDSQLPKDRFSAERLKGVDSTLKIQPAKLEDSAVYLCASSSWGSSYNEQLFGPGTRLTVL.

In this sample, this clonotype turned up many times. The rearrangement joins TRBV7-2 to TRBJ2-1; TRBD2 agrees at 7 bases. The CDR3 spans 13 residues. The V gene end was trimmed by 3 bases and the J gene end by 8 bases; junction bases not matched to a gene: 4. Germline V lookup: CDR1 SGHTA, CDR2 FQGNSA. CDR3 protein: CASSLGRADEQFF. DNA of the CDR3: TGTGCCAGCAGCTTGGGGAGGGCCGATGAGCAGTTCTTC.

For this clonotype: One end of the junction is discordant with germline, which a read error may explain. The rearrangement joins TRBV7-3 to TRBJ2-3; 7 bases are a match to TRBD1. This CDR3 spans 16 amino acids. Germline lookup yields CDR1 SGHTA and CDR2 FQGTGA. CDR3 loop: CASSRLAGTVTETQYF. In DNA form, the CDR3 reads TGTGCCAGCAGCCGGCTTGCCGGGACAGTCACAGAAACGCAGTATTTT.

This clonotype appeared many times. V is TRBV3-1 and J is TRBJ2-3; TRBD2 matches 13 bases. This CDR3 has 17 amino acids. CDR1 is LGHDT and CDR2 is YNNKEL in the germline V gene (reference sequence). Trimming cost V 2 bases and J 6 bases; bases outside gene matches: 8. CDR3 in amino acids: CASSQPTSGRYPDTQYF. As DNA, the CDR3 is TGTGCCAGCAGCCAACCGACTAGCGGGAGGTATCCGGATACGCAGTATTTT.

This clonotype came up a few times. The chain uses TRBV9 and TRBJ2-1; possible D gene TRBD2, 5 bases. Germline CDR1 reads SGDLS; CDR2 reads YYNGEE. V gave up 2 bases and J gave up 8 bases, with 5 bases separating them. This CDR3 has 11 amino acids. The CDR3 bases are TGTGCCAGCAGCGTCGGGGATGAGCAGTTCTTC. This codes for CASSVGDEQFF.

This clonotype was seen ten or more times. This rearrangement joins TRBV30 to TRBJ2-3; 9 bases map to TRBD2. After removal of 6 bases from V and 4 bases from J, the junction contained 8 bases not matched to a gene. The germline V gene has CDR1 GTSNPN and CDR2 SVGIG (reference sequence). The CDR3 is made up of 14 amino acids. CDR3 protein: CACPASGEADTQYF. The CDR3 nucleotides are TGTGCCTGCCCCGCTAGCGGGGAGGCAGATACGCAGTATTTT.

CDR3 region: CAISAGRASTDTQYF. CDR3 nucleotides: TGTGCCATCAGTGCAGGGAGGGCTAGCACAGATACGCAGTATTTT. V is TRBV10-3 and J is TRBJ2-3, with 7 bases fitting TRBD2. Germline assignment: CDR1 ENHRY and CDR2 SYGVKD. The CDR3 contains 15 residues. The V and J ends lost 4 bases and 0 bases, in that order; junction bases with no gene match: 4.

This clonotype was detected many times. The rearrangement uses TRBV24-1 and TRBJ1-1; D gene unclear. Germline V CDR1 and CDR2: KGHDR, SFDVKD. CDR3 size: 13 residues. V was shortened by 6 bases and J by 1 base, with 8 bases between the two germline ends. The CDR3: CATSNWRNTEAFF. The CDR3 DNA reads TGTGCCACCAGTAATTGGAGGAACACTGAAGCTTTCTTT.

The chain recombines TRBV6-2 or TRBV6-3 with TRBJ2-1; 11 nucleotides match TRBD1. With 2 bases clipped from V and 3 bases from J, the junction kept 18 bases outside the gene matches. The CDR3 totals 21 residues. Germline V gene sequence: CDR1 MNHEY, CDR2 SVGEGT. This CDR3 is CASSYPRAPPPGTGGYNEQFF. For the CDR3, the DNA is TGTGCCAGCAGTTACCCCAGAGCCCCCCCACCCGGGACAGGGGGCTACAATGAGCAGTTCTTC.